The TCR beta chain under discussion was sequenced for a study of blood T cell repertoires in COVID-19. The CDR3 is 16 residues long. Trimming cost V 0 bases and J 4 bases; bases outside gene matches: 4. Germline assignment: CDR1 SGHRS and CDR2 YFSETQ. Generated by immunoSEQ multiplex PCR, the TCRdb table keeps only in-frame clones and is missing some. The sample yields 88,000 or so clones, roughly 89% seen once. The sequence derives from a middle-aged man with acute or convalescent COVID-19. The chain has TRBV5-1 and TRBJ2-5; 12 bases line up with TRBD2. The source material was peripheral blood. CDR3 nucleotides: TGCGCCAGCAGCTTGGAGCCTAGCGGGGGGGCAGAGACCCAGTACTTC. Translated: CASSLEPSGGAETQYF.